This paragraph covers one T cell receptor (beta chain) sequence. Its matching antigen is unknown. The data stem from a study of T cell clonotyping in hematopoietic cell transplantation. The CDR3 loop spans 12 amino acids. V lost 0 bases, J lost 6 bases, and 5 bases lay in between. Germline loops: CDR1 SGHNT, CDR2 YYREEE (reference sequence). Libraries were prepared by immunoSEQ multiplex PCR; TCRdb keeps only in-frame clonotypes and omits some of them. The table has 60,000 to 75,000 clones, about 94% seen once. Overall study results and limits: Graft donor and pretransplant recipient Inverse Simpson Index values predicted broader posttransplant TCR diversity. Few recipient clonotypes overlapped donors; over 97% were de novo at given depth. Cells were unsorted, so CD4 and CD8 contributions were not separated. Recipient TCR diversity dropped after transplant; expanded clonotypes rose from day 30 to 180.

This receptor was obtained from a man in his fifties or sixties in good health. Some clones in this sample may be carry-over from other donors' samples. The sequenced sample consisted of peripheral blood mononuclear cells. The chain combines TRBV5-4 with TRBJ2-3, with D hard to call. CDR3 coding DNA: TGTGCCAGCAGCTTGGAGTTGGATACGCAGTATTTT. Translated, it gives CASSLELDTQYF.